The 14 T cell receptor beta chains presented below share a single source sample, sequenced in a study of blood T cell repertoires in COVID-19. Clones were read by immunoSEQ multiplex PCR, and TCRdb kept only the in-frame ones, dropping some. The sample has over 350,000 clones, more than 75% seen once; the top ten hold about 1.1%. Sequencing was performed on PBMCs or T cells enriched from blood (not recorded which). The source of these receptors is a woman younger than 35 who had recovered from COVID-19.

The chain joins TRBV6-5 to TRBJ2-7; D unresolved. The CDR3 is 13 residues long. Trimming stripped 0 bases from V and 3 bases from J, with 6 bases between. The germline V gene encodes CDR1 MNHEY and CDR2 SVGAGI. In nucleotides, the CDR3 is TGTGCCAGCAGTTACTCGGCCAACTACGAGCAGTACTTC. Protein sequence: CASSYSANYEQYF.

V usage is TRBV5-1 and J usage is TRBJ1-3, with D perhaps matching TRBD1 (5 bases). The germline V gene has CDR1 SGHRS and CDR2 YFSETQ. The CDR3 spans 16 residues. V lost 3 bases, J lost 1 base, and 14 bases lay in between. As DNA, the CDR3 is TGCGCCAGCAGCTACACCCCACAGGAATCTGGAAACACCATATATTTT. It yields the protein CASSYTPQESGNTIYF.

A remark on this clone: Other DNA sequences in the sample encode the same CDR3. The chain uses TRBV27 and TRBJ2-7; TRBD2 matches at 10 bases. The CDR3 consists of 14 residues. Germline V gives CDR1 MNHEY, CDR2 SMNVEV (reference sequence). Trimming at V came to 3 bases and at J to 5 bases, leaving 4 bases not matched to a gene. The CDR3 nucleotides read TGTGCCAGCAGTTTGTCTAGCGGGGGAAACGAGCAGTACTTC. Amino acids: CASSLSSGGNEQYF.

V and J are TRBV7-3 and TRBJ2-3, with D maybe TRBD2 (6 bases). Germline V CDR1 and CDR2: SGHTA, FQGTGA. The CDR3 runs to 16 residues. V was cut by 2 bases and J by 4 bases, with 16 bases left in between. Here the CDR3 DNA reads TGTGCCAGCAGCTTAGGGGGACTGCTGGGGGCAGATACGCAGTATTTT. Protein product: CASSLGGLLGADTQYF.

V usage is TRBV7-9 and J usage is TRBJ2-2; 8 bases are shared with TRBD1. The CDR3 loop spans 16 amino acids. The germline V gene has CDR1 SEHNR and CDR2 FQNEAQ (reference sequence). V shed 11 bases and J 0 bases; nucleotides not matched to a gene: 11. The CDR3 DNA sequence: TGTGCCGGAAGACCCAGGGGGCATACGAACACCGGGGAGCTGTTTTTT. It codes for CAGRPRGHTNTGELFF.

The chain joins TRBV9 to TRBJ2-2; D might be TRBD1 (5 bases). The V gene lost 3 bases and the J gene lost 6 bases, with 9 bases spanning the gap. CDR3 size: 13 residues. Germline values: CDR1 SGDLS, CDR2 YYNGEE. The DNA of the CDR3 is TGTGCCAGCAGCGCCGCACAGGCCGGGGAGCTGTTTTTT. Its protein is CASSAAQAGELFF.

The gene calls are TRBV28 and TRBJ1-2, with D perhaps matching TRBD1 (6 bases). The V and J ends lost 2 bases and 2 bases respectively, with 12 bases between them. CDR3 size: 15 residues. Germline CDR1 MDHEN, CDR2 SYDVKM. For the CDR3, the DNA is TGTGCCAGCAGTTTAACAGGGAGACCCAACTATGGCTACACCTTC. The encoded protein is CASSLTGRPNYGYTF.

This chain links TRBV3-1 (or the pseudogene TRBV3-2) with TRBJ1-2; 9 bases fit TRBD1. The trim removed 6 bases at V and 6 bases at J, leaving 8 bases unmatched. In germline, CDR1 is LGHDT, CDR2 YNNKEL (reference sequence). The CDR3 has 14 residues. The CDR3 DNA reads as TGTGCCAGCAGGGGGACAGGGTTCTGGAATGGCTACACCTTC. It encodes CASRGTGFWNGYTF.

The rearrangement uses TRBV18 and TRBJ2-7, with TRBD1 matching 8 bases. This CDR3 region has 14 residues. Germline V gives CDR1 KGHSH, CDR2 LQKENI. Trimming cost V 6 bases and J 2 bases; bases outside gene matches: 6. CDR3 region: CASSPRTGTYEQYF. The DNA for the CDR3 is TGTGCCAGCTCCCCGAGGACAGGGACCTACGAGCAGTACTTC. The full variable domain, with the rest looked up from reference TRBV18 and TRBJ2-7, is NAGVMQNPRHLVRRRGQEARLRCSPMKGHSHVYWYRQLPEEGLKFMVYLQKENIIDESGMPKERFSAEFPKEGPSILRIQQVVRGDSAAYFCASSPRTGTYEQYFGPGTRLTVT.

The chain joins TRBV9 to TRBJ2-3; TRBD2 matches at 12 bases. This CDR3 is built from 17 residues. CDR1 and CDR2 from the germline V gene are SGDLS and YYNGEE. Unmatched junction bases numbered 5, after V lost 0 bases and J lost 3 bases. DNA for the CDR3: TGTGCCAGCAGCGTAGCAGGACTAGCGGGGATAACAGATACGCAGTATTTT. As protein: CASSVAGLAGITDTQYF.

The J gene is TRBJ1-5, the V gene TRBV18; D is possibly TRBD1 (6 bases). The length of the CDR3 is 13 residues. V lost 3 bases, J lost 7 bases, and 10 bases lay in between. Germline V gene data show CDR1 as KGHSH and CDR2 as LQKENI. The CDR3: CASSPGQKQPQHF. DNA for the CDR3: TGTGCCAGCTCACCTGGACAGAAACAGCCCCAGCATTTT.

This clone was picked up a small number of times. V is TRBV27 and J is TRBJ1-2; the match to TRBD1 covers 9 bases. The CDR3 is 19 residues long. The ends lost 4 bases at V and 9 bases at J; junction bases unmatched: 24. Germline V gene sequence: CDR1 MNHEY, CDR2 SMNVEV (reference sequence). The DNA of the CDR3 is TGTGCCAGCAGTTCCACTGGGGGGGGACAGGGCCAATCGTGGAGGAGCTACACCTTC. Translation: CASSSTGGGQGQSWRSYTF.

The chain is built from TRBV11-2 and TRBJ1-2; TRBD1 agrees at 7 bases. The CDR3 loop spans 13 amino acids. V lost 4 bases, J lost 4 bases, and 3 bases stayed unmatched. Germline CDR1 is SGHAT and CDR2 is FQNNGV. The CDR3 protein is CASSSTGFYGYTF. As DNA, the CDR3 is TGTGCCAGCAGCTCGACAGGGTTCTATGGCTACACCTTC.

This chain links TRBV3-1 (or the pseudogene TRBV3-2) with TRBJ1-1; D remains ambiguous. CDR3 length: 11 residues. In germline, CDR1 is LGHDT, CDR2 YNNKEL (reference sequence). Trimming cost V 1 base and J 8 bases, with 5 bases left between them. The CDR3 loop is CASSQVREAFF. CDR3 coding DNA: TGTGCCAGCAGCCAAGTCCGGGAAGCTTTCTTT.